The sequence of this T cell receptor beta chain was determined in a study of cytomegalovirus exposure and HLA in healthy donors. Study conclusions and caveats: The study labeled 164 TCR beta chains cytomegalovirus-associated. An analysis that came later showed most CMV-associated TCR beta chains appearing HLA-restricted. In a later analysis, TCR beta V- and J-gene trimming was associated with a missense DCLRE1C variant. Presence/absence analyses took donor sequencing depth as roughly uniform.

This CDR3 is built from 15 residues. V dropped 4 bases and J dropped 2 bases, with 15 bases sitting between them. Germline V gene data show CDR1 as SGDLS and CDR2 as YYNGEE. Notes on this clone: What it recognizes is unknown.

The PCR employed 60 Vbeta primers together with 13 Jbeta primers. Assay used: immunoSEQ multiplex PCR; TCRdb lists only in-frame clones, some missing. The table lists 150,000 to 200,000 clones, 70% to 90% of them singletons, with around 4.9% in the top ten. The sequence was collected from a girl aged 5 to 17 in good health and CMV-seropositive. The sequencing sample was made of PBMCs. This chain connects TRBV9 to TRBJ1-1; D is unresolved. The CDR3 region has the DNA TGTGCCAGCAGCCCACAGTGGGCCTCAAACACTGAAGCTTTCTTT. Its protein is CASSPQWASNTEAFF. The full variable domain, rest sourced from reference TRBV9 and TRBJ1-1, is DSGVTQTPKHLITATGQRVTLRCSPRSGDLSVYWYQQSLDQGLQFLIQYYNGEERAKGNILERFSAQQFPDLHSELNLSSLELGDSALYFCASSPQWASNTEAFFGQGTRLTVV.